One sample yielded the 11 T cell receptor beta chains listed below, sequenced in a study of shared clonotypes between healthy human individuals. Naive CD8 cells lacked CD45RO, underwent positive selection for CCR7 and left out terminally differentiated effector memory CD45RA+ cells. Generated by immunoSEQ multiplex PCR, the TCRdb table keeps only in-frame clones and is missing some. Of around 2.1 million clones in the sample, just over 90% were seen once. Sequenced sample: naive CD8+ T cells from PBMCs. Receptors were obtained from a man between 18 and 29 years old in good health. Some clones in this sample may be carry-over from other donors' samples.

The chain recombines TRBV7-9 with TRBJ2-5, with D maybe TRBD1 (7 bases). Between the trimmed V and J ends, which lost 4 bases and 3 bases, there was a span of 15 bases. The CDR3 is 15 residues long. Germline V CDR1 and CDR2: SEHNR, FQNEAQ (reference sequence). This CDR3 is CASSSPEGAEETQYF. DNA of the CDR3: TGTGCCAGCAGCTCCCCGGAGGGGGCAGAAGAGACCCAGTACTTC.

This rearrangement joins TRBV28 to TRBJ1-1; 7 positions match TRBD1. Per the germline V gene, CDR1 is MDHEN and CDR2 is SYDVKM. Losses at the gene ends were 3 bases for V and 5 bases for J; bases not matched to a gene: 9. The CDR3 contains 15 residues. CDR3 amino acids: CASSFKFGTETEAFF. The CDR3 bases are TGTGCCAGCAGTTTCAAGTTCGGGACAGAGACTGAAGCTTTCTTT.

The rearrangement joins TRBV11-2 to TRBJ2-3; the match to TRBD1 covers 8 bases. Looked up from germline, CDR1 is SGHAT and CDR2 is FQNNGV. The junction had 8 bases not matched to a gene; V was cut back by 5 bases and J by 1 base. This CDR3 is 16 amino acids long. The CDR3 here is CASSGRQGPRTDTQYF. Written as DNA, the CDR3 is TGTGCCAGCAGCGGCCGACAGGGGCCCCGCACAGATACGCAGTATTTT.

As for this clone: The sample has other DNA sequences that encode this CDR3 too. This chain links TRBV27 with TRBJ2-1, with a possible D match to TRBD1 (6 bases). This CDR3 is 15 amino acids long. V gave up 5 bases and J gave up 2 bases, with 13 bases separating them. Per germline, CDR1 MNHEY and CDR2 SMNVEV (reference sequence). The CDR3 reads CASSPGQTPYNEQFF. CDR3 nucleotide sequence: TGTGCCAGCAGTCCCGGACAGACTCCCTACAATGAGCAGTTCTTC.

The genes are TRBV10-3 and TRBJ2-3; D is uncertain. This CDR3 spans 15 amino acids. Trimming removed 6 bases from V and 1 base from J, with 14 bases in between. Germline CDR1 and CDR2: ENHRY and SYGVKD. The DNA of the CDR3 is TGTGCCATCAGCGGACCCAGGTCTGGCACAGATACGCAGTATTTT. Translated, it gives CAISGPRSGTDTQYF.

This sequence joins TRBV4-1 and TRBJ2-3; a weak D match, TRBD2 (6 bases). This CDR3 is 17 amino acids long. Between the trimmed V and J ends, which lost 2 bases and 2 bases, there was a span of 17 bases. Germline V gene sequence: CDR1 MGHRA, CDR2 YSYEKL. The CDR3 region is CASSQLPPAGLTDTQYF. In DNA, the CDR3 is TGCGCCAGCAGCCAACTCCCCCCAGCGGGTCTCACAGATACGCAGTATTTT.

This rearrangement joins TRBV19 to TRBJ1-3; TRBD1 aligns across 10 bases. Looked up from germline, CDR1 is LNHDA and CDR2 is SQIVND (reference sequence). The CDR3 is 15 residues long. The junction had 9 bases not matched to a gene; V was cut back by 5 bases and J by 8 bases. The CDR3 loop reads CASSLGQGRRDTIYF. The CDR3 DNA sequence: TGTGCCAGTAGTTTGGGACAGGGGAGAAGAGACACCATATATTTT.

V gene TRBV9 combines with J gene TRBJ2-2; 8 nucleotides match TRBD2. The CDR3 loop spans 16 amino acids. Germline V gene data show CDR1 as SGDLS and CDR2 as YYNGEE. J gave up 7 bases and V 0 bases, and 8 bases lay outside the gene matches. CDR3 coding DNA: TGTGCCAGCAGCGTAGCGGGAGGACTAGCCCTCGGGGAGCTGTTTTTT. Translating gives CASSVAGGLALGELFF.

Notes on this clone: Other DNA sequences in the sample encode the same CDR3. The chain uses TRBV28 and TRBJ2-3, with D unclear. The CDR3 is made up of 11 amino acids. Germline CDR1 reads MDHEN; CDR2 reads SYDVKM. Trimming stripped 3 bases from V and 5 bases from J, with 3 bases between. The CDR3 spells CASSFLDTQYF. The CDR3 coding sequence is TGTGCCAGCAGTTTCTTAGATACGCAGTATTTT.

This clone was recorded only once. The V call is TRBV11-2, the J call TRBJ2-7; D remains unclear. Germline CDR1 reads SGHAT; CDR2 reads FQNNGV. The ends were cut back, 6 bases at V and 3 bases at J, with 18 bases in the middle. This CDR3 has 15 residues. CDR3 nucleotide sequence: TGTGCCAGCAGTCAAGGTCTAACGGATTACTACGAGCAGTACTTC. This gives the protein CASSQGLTDYYEQYF.

DNA for the CDR3: TGTGCCAGCAGCTCCGAAGCGGATTTCTACAATGAGCAGTTCTTC. This translates into CASSSEADFYNEQFF. The chain employs TRBV11-2 and TRBJ2-1, with D perhaps matching TRBD2 (5 bases). CDR1 and CDR2 from the germline V gene are SGHAT and FQNNGV. CDR3 length: 15 residues. Trimming took 4 bases from V and 3 from J, leaving 13 bases between them.